This record covers a single T cell receptor (beta chain). Its antigen remains unknown. This sample was included in a study of PD-1 blockade in classical Hodgkin lymphoma. Overall study: Nivolumab dosed at 3 mg/kg went to patients intravenously every 2 weeks.

Repertoires were generated with immunoSEQ multiplex PCR, while TCRdb's copy carries only in-frame clones and drops some. The data hold approximately 39,000 clones, with 70% to 85% observed a single time. General observations from the study: A reduction in baseline TCR diversity was reportedly seen in newly diagnosed patients relative to healthy donors. Underlying causes for the observed repertoire differences were not defined, possibly disease activity or prior therapy.

Time point given: cycle 4 day 1 (C4D1), after less than 7 weeks of nivolumab. Following autologous stem cell transplantation, relapse occurred in every patient, and exposure to brentuximab vedotin varied. CDR3 length: 15 amino acids. From germline, CDR1 is LGHNA and CDR2 YNFKEQ. V lost 6 bases, J lost 0 bases, and 12 bases lay in between. This TCR was recovered from a human donor with classical Hodgkin lymphoma. Material: peripheral blood mononuclear cells (PBMCs), obtained before the fourth cycle of nivolumab. The rearrangement uses TRBV4-2 and TRBJ1-3; D gene unclear. CDR3: CASRTQALSGNTIYF. Here the CDR3 DNA reads TGTGCCAGCAGAACCCAGGCACTCTCTGGAAACACCATATATTTT.